This TCR beta chain was retrieved from a study of chemoradiotherapy in HPV16-positive cancers. Regarding the study as a whole: Better recurrence-free survival went with HPV-responsive T-cell expansion in HPV16-positive patients. Candidate HPV-specific clones and E7-related TCR motifs grew in tumor during treatment.

For this clone: The antigen remains unidentified.

Germline-derived CDR1 and CDR2 are MGHDK and SYGVNS. Trimming at V came to 6 bases and at J to 8 bases, leaving 4 bases not matched to a gene. The CDR3 loop spans 12 amino acids. TCRdb's copy holds only in-frame clones and misses some; the assay was immunoSEQ multiplex PCR. The repertoire holds under 5,500 clones, 70% to 90% seen once, with 4% to 5.5% in the top ten. The sample here was tumor tissue, taken from a patient who underwent chemoradiotherapy. V and J are TRBV25-1 and TRBJ2-1; TRBD1 matches 7 bases. This sequence was found in a human donor with HPV-associated anogenital cancer. CDR3 in amino acids: CASRQGMYEQFF. The CDR3 bases are TGTGCCAGCAGACAGGGGATGTATGAGCAGTTCTTC.